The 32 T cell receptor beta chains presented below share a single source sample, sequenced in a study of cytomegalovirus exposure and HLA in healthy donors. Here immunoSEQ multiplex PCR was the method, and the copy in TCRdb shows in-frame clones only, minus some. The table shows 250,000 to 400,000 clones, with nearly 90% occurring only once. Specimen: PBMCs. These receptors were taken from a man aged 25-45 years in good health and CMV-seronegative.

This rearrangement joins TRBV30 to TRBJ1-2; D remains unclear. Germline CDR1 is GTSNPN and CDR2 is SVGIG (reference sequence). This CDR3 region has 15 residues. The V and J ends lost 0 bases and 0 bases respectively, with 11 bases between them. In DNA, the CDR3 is TGTGCCTGGAGTGTACGCCCGGGAGCTAACTATGGCTACACCTTC. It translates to CAWSVRPGANYGYTF.

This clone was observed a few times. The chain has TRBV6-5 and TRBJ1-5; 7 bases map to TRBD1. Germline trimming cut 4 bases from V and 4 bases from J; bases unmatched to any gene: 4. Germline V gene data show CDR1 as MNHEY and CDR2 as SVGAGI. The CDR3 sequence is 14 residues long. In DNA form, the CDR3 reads TGTGCCAGCAGTTTCAGACAGGGAAATCAGCCCCAGCATTTT. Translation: CASSFRQGNQPQHF.

As DNA, the CDR3 is TGCGCCAGCAGCTTACCGTACAGGGGGGGTGAAGCTTTCTTT. Residues: CASSLPYRGGEAFF. The gene calls are TRBV5-1 and TRBJ1-1; TRBD1 matches 8 bases. Germline CDR1 reads SGHRS; CDR2 reads YFSETQ. J gave up 7 bases and V 2 bases, and 7 bases lay outside the gene matches. The CDR3 contains 14 residues.

In DNA form, the CDR3 reads TGTGCCAGCAGACCCGACAGGGGAGGTGGAAACACCATATATTTT. It encodes CASRPDRGGGNTIYF. The chain has TRBV5-5 and TRBJ1-3, with TRBD1 matching 8 bases. Germline CDR1 SGHKS, CDR2 YYEKEE (reference sequence). CDR3 length equals 15 residues. Trimming took 5 bases from V and 3 from J; bases not matched to a gene: 7.

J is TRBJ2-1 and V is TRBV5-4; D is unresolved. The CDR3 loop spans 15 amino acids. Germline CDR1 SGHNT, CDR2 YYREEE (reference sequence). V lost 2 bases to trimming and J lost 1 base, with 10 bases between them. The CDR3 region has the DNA TGTGCCAGCAGCTTCGTACACATTTCCTACAATGAGCAGTTCTTC. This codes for CASSFVHISYNEQFF. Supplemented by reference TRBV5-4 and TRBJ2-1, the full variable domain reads ETGVTQSPTHLIKTRGQQVTLRCSSQSGHNTVSWYQQALGQGPQFIFQYYREEENGRGNFPPRFSGLQFPNYSSELNVNALELDDSALYLCASSFVHISYNEQFFGPGTRLTVL.

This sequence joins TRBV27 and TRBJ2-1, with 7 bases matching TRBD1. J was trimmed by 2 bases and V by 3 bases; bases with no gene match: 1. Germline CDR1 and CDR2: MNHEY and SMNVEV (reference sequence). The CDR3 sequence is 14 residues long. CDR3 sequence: CASSFDRAYNEQFF. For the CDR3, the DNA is TGTGCCAGCAGTTTCGACAGGGCCTACAATGAGCAGTTCTTC.

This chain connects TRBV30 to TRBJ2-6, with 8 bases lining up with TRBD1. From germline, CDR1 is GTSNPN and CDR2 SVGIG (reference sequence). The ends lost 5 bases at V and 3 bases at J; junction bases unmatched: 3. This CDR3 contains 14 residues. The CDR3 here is CAWGQGVGANVLTF. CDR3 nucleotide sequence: TGTGCCTGGGGACAGGGAGTTGGGGCCAACGTCCTGACTTTC.

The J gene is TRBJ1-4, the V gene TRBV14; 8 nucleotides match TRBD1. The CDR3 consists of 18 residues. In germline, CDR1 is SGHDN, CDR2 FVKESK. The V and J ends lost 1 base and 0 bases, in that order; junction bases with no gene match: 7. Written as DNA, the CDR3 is TGTGCCAGCAGCCAAGGGGGACAGGCCTTTGCAACTAATGAAAAACTGTTTTTT. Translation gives CASSQGGQAFATNEKLFF.

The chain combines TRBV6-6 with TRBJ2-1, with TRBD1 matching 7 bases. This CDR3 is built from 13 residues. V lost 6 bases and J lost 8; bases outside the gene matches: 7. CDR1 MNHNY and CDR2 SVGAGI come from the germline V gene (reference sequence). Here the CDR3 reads CASSYRGFDEQFF. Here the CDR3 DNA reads TGTGCCAGCAGCTACAGGGGTTTCGATGAGCAGTTCTTC.

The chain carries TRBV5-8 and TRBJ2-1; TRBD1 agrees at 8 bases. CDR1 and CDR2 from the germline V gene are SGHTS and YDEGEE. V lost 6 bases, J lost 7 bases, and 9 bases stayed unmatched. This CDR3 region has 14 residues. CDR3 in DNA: TGTGCCAGCAAGCGACGGACAGGGAGGAATGAGCAGTTCTTC. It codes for CASKRRTGRNEQFF.

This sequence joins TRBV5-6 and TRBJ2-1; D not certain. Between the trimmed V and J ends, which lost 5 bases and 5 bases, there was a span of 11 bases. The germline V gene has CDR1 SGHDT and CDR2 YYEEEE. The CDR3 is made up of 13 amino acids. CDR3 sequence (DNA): TGTGCCAGCAGTTCTGGCACGCACAATGAGCAGTTCTTC. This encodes CASSSGTHNEQFF.

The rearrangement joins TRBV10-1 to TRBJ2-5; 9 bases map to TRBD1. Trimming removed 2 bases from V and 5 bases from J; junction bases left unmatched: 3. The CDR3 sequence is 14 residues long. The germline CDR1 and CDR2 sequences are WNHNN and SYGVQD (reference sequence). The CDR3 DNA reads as TGCGCCAGCAGTGAGGGACAGGGGAGGGAGACCCAGTACTTC. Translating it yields CASSEGQGRETQYF.

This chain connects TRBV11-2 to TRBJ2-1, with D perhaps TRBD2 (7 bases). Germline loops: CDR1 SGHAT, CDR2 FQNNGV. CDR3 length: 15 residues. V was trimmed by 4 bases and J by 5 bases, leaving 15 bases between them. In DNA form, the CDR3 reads TGTGCCAGCAGCTCCATACGGGGGGCGAACAATGAGCAGTTCTTC. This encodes CASSSIRGANNEQFF.

The CDR3 protein is CASSDGQVFPDTQYF. The CDR3 DNA is TGTGCCAGCTCAGACGGACAGGTCTTTCCAGATACGCAGTATTTT. This chain uses TRBV18 with TRBJ2-3; TRBD1 matches 7 bases. Germline V gives CDR1 KGHSH, CDR2 LQKENI. J gave up 4 bases and V 5 bases, and 9 bases lay outside the gene matches. This CDR3 spans 15 amino acids.

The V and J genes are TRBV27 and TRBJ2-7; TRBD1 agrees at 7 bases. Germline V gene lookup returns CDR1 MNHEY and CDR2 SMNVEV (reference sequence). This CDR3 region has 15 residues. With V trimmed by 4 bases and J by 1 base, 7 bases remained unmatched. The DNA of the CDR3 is TGTGCCAGCAGTTCCTCAGGGGGTGTTTCCTACGAGCAGTACTTC. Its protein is CASSSSGGVSYEQYF.

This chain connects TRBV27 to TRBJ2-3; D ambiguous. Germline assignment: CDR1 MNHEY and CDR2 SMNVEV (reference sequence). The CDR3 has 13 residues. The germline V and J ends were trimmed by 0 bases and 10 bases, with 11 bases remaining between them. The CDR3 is CASSLSETRPQYF. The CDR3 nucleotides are TGTGCCAGCAGTTTATCAGAAACACGCCCGCAGTATTTT.

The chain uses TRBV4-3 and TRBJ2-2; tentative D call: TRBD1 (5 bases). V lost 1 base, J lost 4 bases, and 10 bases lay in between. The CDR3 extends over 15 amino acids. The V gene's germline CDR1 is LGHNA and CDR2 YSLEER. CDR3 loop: CASSQGGLRTGELFF. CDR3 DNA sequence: TGCGCCAGCAGCCAAGGGGGCCTACGCACCGGGGAGCTGTTTTTT.

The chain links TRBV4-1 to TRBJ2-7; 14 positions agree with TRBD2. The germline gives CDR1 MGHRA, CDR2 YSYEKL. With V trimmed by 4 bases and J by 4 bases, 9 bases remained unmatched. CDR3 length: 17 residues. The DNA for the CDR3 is TGCGCCAGCAGCCCCGGACTAGCGGGGGGAAAGATTTACGAGCAGTACTTC. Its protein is CASSPGLAGGKIYEQYF.

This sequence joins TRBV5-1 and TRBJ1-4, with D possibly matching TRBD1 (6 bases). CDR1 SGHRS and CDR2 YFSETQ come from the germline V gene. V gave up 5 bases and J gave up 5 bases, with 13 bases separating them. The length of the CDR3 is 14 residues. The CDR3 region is CASRLTGMNEKLFF. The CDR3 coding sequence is TGCGCCAGCAGACTCACAGGGATGAATGAAAAACTGTTTTTT.

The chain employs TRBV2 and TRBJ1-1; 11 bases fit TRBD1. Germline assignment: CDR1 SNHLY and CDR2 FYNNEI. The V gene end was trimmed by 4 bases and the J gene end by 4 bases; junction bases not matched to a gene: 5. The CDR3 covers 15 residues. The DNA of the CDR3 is TGTGCCAGCAGTGGCGGACAGGGGGCGACCACTGAAGCTTTCTTT. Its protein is CASSGGQGATTEAFF.

This CDR3 reads CASSLGQGRETQYF. In nucleotides, the CDR3 is TGTGCCAGCAGCTTGGGACAGGGAAGAGAGACCCAGTACTTC. The chain uses TRBV5-4 and TRBJ2-5; the match to TRBD1 covers 7 bases. Germline CDR1 SGHNT, CDR2 YYREEE (reference sequence). This CDR3 has 14 amino acids. Trimming cost V 0 bases and J 4 bases; bases outside gene matches: 3.

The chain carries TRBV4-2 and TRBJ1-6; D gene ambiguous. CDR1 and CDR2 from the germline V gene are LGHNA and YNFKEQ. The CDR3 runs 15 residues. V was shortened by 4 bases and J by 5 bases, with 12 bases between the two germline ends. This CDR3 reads CASSRSEVNNSPLHF. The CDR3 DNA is TGTGCCAGCAGCCGCAGTGAGGTGAATAATTCACCCCTCCACTTT.

CDR3 sequence: CASGLEGLRGNQPQHF. CDR3 nucleotide sequence: TGTGCTAGTGGTTTGGAAGGGCTGAGGGGCAATCAGCCCCAGCATTTT. This chain joins TRBV12-5 and TRBJ1-5; no firm D call. The CDR3 runs to 16 residues. Between the trimmed V and J ends, which lost 1 base and 2 bases, there was a span of 12 bases. Looked up from germline, CDR1 is LGHNT and CDR2 is FRNRAP. Full variable domain (outside the CDR3, taken from reference TRBV12-5 and TRBJ1-5): DARVTQTPRHKVTEMGQEVTMRCQPILGHNTVFWYRQTMMQGLELLAYFRNRAPLDDSGMPKDRFSAEMPDATLATLKIQPSEPRDSAVYFCASGLEGLRGNQPQHFGDGTRLSIL.

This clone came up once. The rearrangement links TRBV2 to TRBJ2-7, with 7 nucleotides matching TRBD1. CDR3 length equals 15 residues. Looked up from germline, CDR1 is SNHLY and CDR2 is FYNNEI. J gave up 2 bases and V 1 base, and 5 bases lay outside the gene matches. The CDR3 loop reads CASSEGGQLTYEQYF. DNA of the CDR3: TGTGCCAGCAGTGAAGGGGGACAGCTGACCTACGAGCAGTACTTC.

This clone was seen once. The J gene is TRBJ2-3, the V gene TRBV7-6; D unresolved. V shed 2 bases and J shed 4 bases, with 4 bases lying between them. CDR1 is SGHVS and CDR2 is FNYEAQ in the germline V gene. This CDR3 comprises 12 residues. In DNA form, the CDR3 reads TGTGCCAGCAGCTTATTAGCAGATACGCAGTATTTT. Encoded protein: CASSLLADTQYF.

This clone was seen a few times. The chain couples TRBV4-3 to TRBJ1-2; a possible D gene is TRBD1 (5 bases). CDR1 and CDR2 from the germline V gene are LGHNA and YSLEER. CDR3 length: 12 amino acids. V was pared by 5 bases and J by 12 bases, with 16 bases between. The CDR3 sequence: CASSGTGPSNTF. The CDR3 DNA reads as TGCGCCAGCAGCGGAACAGGTCCAAGCAACACCTTC.

The CDR3: CASSVAPDSNYGYTF. The CDR3 DNA reads TGTGCCAGCAGCGTAGCGCCGGACAGCAACTATGGCTACACCTTC. This chain uses TRBV9 with TRBJ1-2, with a weak D call TRBD1 (6 bases). In germline, CDR1 is SGDLS, CDR2 YYNGEE. The CDR3 sequence is 15 residues long. V was pared by 0 bases and J by 2 bases, with 11 bases between.

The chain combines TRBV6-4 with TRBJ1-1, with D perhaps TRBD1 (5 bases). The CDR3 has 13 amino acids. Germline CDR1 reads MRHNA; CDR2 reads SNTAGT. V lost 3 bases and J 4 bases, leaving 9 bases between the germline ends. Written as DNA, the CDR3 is TGTGCCAGCAGTGATCGGGACTCCACTGAAGCTTTCTTT. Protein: CASSDRDSTEAFF.

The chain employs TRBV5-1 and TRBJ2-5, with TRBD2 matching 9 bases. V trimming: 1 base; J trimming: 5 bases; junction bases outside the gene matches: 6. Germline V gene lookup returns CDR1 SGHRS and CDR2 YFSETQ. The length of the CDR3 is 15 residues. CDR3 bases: TGCGCCAGCAGCTTGAGGGTAGCGGGGGCTGAGACCCAGTACTTC. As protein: CASSLRVAGAETQYF.

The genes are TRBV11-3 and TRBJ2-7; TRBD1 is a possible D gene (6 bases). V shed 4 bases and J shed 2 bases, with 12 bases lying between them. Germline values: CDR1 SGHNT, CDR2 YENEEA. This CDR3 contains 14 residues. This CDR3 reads CASSSQGRPYEQYF. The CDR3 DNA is TGTGCCAGCAGCTCCCAGGGGCGACCCTACGAGCAGTACTTC.

The chain's CDR3 is CASSPLYRGWSSGNTIYF. Written as DNA, the CDR3 is TGTGCCAGCAGCCCCCTATACAGGGGATGGAGCTCTGGAAACACCATATATTTT. The V gene is TRBV11-3, the J gene TRBJ1-3, with 7 bases that match TRBD1. Germline-derived CDR1 and CDR2 are SGHNT and YENEEA. The CDR3 consists of 18 residues. V lost 5 bases, J lost 0 bases, and 13 bases stayed unmatched.

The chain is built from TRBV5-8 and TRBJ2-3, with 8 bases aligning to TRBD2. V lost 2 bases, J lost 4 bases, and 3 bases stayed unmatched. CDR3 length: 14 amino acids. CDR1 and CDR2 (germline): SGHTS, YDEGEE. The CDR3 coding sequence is TGTGCCAGCAGCTTCGCGGGGGGAGCAGATACGCAGTATTTT. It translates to CASSFAGGADTQYF.